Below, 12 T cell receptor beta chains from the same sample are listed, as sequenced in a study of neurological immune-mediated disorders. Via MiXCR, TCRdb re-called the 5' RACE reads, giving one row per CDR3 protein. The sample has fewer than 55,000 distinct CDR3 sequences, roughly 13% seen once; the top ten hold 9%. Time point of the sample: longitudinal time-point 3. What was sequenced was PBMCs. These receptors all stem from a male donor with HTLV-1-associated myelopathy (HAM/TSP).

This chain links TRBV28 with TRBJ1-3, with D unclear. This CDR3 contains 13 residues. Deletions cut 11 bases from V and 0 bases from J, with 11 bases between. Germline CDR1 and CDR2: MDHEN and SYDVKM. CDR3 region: CAGKKGSGNTIYF. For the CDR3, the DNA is TGTGCCGGAAAAAAGGGCTCTGGAAACACCATATATTTT.

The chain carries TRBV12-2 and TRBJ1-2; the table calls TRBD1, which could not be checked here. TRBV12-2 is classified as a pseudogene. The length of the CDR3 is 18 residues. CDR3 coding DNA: TGTGCAAGTCGCTTACCCCACCCTCGGGACAGGGTCTTCTATGGCTACACCTTC. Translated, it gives CASRLPHPRDRVFYGYTF.

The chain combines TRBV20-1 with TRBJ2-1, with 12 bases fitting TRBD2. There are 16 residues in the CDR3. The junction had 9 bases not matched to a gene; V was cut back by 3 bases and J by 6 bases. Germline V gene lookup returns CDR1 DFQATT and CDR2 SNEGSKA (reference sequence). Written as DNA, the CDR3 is TGCAGTGCTAGTCTTACTCTAGCGGGGGGGGCCAATGAGCAGTTCTTC. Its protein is CSASLTLAGGANEQFF.

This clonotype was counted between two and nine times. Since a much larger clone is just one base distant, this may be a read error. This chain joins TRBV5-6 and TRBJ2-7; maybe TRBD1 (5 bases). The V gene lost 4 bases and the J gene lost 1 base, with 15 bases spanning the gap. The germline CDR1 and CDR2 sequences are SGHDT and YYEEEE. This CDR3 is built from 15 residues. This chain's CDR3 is CASSLRTMGSYEQYF. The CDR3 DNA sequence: TGTGCCAGCAGCCTTAGGACAATGGGTTCCTACGAGCAGTACTTC.

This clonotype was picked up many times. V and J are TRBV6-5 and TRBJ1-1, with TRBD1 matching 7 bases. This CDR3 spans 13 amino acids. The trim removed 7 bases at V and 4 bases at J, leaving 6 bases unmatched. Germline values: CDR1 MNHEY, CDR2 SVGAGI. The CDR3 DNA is TGTGCCAGCACCGTACAGGGGAGCACTGAAGCTTTCTTT. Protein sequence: CASTVQGSTEAFF.

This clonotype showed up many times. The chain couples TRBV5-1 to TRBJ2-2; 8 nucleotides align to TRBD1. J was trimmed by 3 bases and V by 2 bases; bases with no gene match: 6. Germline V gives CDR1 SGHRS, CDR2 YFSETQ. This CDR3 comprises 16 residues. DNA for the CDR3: TGCGCCAGCAGCTTAACAGGGGGTCGGTACACCGGGGAGCTGTTTTTT. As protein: CASSLTGGRYTGELFF.

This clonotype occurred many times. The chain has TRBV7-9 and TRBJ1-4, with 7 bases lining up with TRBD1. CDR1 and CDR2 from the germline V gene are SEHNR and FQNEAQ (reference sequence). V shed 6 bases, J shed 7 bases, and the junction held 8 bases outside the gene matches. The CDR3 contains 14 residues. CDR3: CASRSDRVIEKLFF. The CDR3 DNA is TGTGCCAGCAGATCCGACAGGGTAATTGAAAAACTGTTTTTT. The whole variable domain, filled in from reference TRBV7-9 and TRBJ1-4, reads DTGVSQNPRHKITKRGQNVTFRCDPISEHNRLYWYRQTLGQGPEFLTYFQNEAQLEKSRLLSDRFSAERPKGSFSTLEIQRTEQGDSAMYLCASRSDRVIEKLFFGSGTQLSVL.

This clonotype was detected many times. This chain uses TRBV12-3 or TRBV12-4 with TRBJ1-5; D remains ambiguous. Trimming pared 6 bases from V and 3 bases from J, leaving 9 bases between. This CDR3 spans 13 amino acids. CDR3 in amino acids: CASRTANNQPQHF. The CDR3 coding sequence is TGTGCCAGCAGGACGGCCAACAATCAGCCCCAGCATTTT.

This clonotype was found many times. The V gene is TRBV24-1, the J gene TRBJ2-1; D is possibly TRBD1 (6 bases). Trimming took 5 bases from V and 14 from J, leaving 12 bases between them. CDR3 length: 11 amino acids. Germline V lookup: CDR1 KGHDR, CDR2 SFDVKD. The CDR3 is CATSVQGEEFF. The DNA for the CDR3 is TGTGCCACCAGTGTACAGGGAGAGGAGTTCTTC.

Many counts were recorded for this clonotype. CDR3 sequence reads: CSARVSGGPQETQYF. The CDR3 DNA sequence: TGCAGTGCTAGAGTTAGCGGGGGACCCCAAGAGACCCAGTACTTC. V is TRBV20-1 and J is TRBJ2-5; 9 nucleotides match TRBD2. The CDR3 extends over 15 amino acids. V gave up 1 base and J gave up 1 base; unmatched junction bases: 4. Germline V lookup: CDR1 DFQATT, CDR2 SNEGSKA (reference sequence).

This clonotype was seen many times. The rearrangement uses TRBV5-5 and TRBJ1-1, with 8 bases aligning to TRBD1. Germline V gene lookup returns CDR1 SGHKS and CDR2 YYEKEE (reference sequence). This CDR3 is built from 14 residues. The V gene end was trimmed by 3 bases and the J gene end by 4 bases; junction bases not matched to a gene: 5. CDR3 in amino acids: CASSSNDRGTEAFF. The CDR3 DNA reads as TGTGCCAGCAGCTCCAACGACAGGGGCACTGAAGCTTTCTTT.

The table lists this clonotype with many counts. CDR3 sequence: CASNRRTGELFF. The CDR3 DNA reads TGTGCCAGCAACAGACGAACCGGGGAGCTGTTTTTT. The chain is built from TRBV12-3 or TRBV12-4 and TRBJ2-2, with D uncertain. The CDR3 consists of 12 residues. V gave up 7 bases and J gave up 5 bases, with 8 bases separating them.